The 8 T cell receptor beta chains below come from one sample, sequenced in a study of cytomegalovirus exposure and HLA in healthy donors. The PCR was carried out with 60 Vbeta primers and 13 Jbeta primers. TCRdb keeps only in-frame clones here, not all; method: immunoSEQ multiplex PCR. The sample lists a few hundred thousand clones; 60% to 85% were seen once. Sequenced material: PBMCs. These receptors all stem from a man aged 40-55 years in good health and CMV-seronegative.

Comments on this clone: One junction end disagrees with the germline gene, perhaps due to a read error. The chain employs TRBV7-9 and TRBJ2-3, with D perhaps matching TRBD1 (5 bases). The germline V gene has CDR1 SEHNR and CDR2 FQNEAQ (reference sequence). CDR3 length equals 18 residues. CDR3 nucleotides: TGTTCCAGCAGCCCTATAAGGGGCGACTCGTCTAGCACAGATACGCAGTATTTT. Encoded protein: CSSSPIRGDSSSTDTQYF.

This clone was seen once. CDR3 in amino acids: CASSSGGISTDTQYF. CDR3 bases: TGTGCCAGCAGCTCTGGAGGGATTAGCACAGATACGCAGTATTTT. The gene calls are TRBV11-3 and TRBJ2-3, with a weak D call TRBD2 (6 bases). V was cut by 4 bases and J by 0 bases, with 11 bases left in between. Germline assignment: CDR1 SGHNT and CDR2 YENEEA. There are 15 residues in the CDR3.

This clone was seen a single time. This chain uses TRBV4-2 with TRBJ1-2; 9 bases align to TRBD1. The length of the CDR3 is 19 residues. Per the germline V gene, CDR1 is LGHNA and CDR2 is YNFKEQ. V was pared by 4 bases and J by 4 bases, with 19 bases of the junction left unmatched. The CDR3 spells CASSLRPTGGAGFGYGYTF. In DNA form, the CDR3 reads TGTGCCAGCAGCCTTCGGCCGACAGGGGGTGCCGGATTTGGCTATGGCTACACCTTC.

This chain links TRBV14 with TRBJ2-1, with 9 bases aligning to TRBD2. This CDR3 comprises 19 residues. V lost 0 bases and J lost 2; bases outside the gene matches: 11. CDR1 is SGHDN, CDR2 FVKESK, per germline. CDR3 nucleotides: TGTGCCAGCAGCCAAGAACCGGCGGCGCGGGAGGGACCCTACAATGAGCAGTTCTTC. Translating gives CASSQEPAAREGPYNEQFF.

This chain joins TRBV5-1 and TRBJ2-1, with D possibly matching TRBD2 (5 bases). This CDR3 has 15 amino acids. Trimming stripped 0 bases from V and 0 bases from J, with 7 bases between. The V gene's germline CDR1 is SGHRS and CDR2 YFSETQ. The CDR3 sequence is CASSLEAASYNEQFF. The CDR3 DNA reads TGCGCCAGCAGCTTGGAAGCGGCCTCCTACAATGAGCAGTTCTTC.

In this sample, this clone turned up once. The V call is TRBV7-3, the J call TRBJ2-2; 7 nucleotides match TRBD1. With 6 bases clipped from V and 0 bases from J, the junction kept 4 bases outside the gene matches. Germline V gene data show CDR1 as SGHTA and CDR2 as FQGTGA. The CDR3 runs to 15 residues. The chain's CDR3 is CASSQGVPNTGELFF. The CDR3 DNA sequence: TGTGCCAGCAGTCAGGGGGTACCGAACACCGGGGAGCTGTTTTTT.

Note on this clone: Compared with germline, one end of the junction differs, possibly owing to a read error. V is TRBV7-9 and J is TRBJ1-2; D uncertain. Germline loops: CDR1 SEHNR, CDR2 FQNEAQ (reference sequence). The CDR3 covers 13 residues. The DNA for the CDR3 is TGTTCCAGCAGCCCTACAGAGTCCTATGGCTACACCTTC. Its protein is CSSSPTESYGYTF. The whole variable domain, filled in from reference TRBV7-9 and TRBJ1-2, reads DTGVSQNPRHKITKRGQNVTFRCDPISEHNRLYWYRQTLGQGPEFLTYFQNEAQLEKSRLLSDRFSAERPKGSFSTLEIQRTEQGDSAMYLCSSSPTESYGYTFGSGTRLTVV.

This chain connects TRBV7-6 to TRBJ1-4; 9 bases agree with TRBD1. Germline-derived CDR1 and CDR2 are SGHVS and FNYEAQ. This CDR3 contains 19 residues. V shed 6 bases, J shed 8 bases, and the junction held 22 bases outside the gene matches. The CDR3 DNA is TGTGCCAGCAGTCATCTCAGACAGGGGGGTTTCAAGATTGACGAAAAACTGTTTTTT. This codes for CASSHLRQGGFKIDEKLFF.